The clone carrying this T cell receptor beta chain has just a few counts. Its antigen remains unknown. This sample is drawn from a study of cytomegalovirus exposure and HLA in healthy donors. With V trimmed by 3 bases and J by 7 bases, 9 bases remained unmatched. The germline V gene encodes CDR1 GTSNPN and CDR2 SVGIG (reference sequence). The CDR3 runs to 13 residues. Amplification used 60 Vbeta primers and 13 Jbeta primers. The table came from immunoSEQ multiplex PCR; TCRdb's copy has only in-frame clones and leaves some out. Of approximately 82,000 clones listed, roughly 80% are singletons. Whole-study findings and limits: It has been reported that TCR beta sequences accurately predicted the HLA-A and HLA-B alleles of most subjects. Further analysis, carried out later, found HLA-associated TCR beta chains more clonally expanded than equally common other chains.

The sequence derives from a woman aged 45-59 years in good health and CMV-seropositive. The gene calls are TRBV30 and TRBJ2-7; 7 bases agree with TRBD2. Sequencing was performed on PBMCs. CDR3: CAWRRREWGEQYF. DNA of the CDR3: TGTGCCTGGAGGAGGCGGGAGTGGGGTGAGCAGTACTTC. Combining the CDR3 with reference TRBV30 and TRBJ2-7 gives the whole variable domain SQTIHQWPATLVQPVGSPLSLECTVEGTSNPNLYWYRQAAGRGLQLLFYSVGIGQISSEVPQNLSASRPQDRQFILSSKKLLLSDSGFYLCAWRRREWGEQYFGPGTRLTVT.